This entry concerns a single T cell receptor beta chain. Its antigen is currently not known. There are no base qualities to consult, and no much larger clone falls within one base. Per the publication, the treatment or condition label means: around 19 received Ad26.COV2.S at low or high dose, single or two shots; about 5 received placebo; per-sample allocation not given. For vaccine and placebo recipients, the sequenced repertoires came from samples collected on day 63 after the first injection. Cohort 1b enrolled about two dozen adults aged 18-55 years at a single site in Boston, USA, between 29 July and 7 August 2020. Ad26.COV2.S was a replication-incompetent adenovirus type 26 vector expressing a prefusion-stabilized SARS-CoV-2 spike protein from the original Wuhan strain. The sample belongs to a study of Ad26.COV2.S vaccination and SARS-CoV-2 variants (dated by TCRdb to the early 2020s). Notes on the research overall: Donors in the vaccine arm were drawn from COV1001, a multicentre, randomized, double-blind, placebo-controlled phase I-IIa trial testing Ad26.COV2.S in healthy adults. Participants in the trial were split at random into five groups of five each, receiving low-dose or high-dose Ad26.COV2.S once or twice, or else placebo on both occasions. The TCR-sequenced set comprised around 30 samples: around 20 Ad26.COV2.S vaccine recipients, 5 placebo recipients and 8 SARS-CoV-2 convalescent individuals. Ad26.COV2.S was administered intramuscularly at a dose of 5x10^10 or 1x10^11 viral particles, either as one shot or as two shots given 56 days apart. Investigators did not know the trial group allocation while performing experiments and assessing outcomes. TCRbeta repertoire sequencing was used to assess the specificity and breadth of SARS-CoV-2-reactive T cell receptors after Ad26.COV2.S vaccination. Overall study outcomes, separate from this receptor: Comparable non-spike TCR breadth was observed between vaccine and placebo recipients, consistent with only spike being contained in the vaccine. It was noted by the authors that total T cell responses may have been underestimated by the TCR breadth and depth analyses. After vaccination, substantial breadth of spike-specific CD8+ and CD4+ T cell responses was reported. The study was not powered for comparison of responses between vaccine doses or regimens. Ad26.COV2.S recipients had higher spike-specific TCR breadth than placebo recipients (P = 0.0014).

The immunoSEQ Assay was the method used to sequence TCRbeta CDR3 regions. After extraction, genomic DNA underwent amplification by bias-controlled multiplex PCR, followed by high-throughput sequencing. The authors' analysis ran thus. To quantify the absolute abundance of every unique TCRbeta CDR3 region, sequences were collapsed and filtered. T cell fraction was estimated by normalization of TCRbeta template counts to usable DNA, with usable DNA being measured through amplification of reference genes present in all nucleated cells. Repertoire TCRs were annotated as SARS-CoV-2-specific by exact matching of V gene, CDR3 amino acid sequence and J gene to a known reactive TCR set. The reference SARS-CoV-2 TCR set was derived from MIRA and filtered for enrichment in COVID-19-positive ImmuneCODE repertoires, a step that removed public or cross-reactive TCRs. Using the MIRA antigens, annotated TCRs were further analysed by specific ORF or by position within an ORF. Depth was the summed frequency of annotated unique rearrangements, while breadth was defined as annotated unique rearrangements over total unique productive rearrangements. Group comparisons of TCR breadth used two-sided Wilcoxon rank-sum tests. As stored in TCRdb, this immuneACCESS dataset retains in-frame rearrangements with V and J assigned. A fraction of the clones does not appear; measured against another copy, unresolved V genes explain less than half of the discrepancy, and the remainder lacks a known reason. That table furnishes V, J and clone size, whereas the DNA furnished D and trimming. The sample has about 400,000 clones on record, about 90% of them singletons. In total, the top ten clones hold more than 1.5% of the sample.

From a lookup of the germline V gene (reference sequence), CDR1 and CDR2 are LNHDA and SQIVND. V drops 3 bases and J drops 7 bases, leaving 9 bases in between. The CDR3 has 13 amino acids, counting the end cysteine and phenylalanine. Only CDR3 DNA is held: 39 bases, read in frame from base 1. The receptor's source is a person between 18 and 60 years old who received the Ad26.COV2.S COVID-19 vaccine or a placebo. This specimen was peripheral blood, taken in a trial of Ad26.COV2.S vaccine versus placebo. The rearrangement combines TRBV19 with TRBJ1-4; the D gene is unclear. CDR3 reads: CASSMEHVEKLFF. The DNA sequence is as follows: TGTGCCAGTAGTATGGAACATGTTGAAAAACTGTTTTTT.